This T cell receptor (beta chain) was obtained from a study of blood T cells in healthy people across ages. Study-wide results and caveats: Naive T cell percentage showed a strong correlation with the diversity of TCR beta.

The CDR3 loop spans 15 amino acids. V lost 0 bases and J lost 4, with 11 bases in between. Germline V gene lookup returns CDR1 SGHRS and CDR2 YFSETQ. Regarding this clonotype: Its target is unknown.

Sample-barcoded 5' priming and a J-beta primer mix drove a second PCR of roughly 7 to 11 cycles. Using its own MiXCR run on the 5' RACE reads, TCRdb lists one record per CDR3 protein. In the table there are 1 million or so distinct CDR3 sequences, about 23% of which are singletons. The sample was also reused in another study, on T cells of mothers and their children.

This chain connects TRBV5-1 to TRBJ2-1, with TRBD1 as a possible D gene (5 bases). The receptor's source is a girl aged 2 to 9 in good health. Material for sequencing was blood. The CDR3 loop is CASSLAGPPYNEQFF. The CDR3 DNA is TGCGCCAGCAGCTTGGCAGGGCCCCCATACAATGAGCAGTTCTTC.